These 12 T cell receptor beta chains were sequenced from one sample in a study of T cell responses to AZD1222 COVID-19 vaccine (dated by TCRdb to the early 2020s). According to the study, the label for this sample's time point signals: about 28 days (+/-7) after the second vaccine dose. Reading the label with the study, this specimen's treatment or condition is: meningococcal conjugate vaccine given as trial control. Preparation of the library involved the immunoSEQ multiplex PCR assay. What TCRdb holds here is the immuneACCESS table cut down to in-frame rearrangements. Part of the clones is not present; checked against another copy, under half of the missing clones reflect an unresolved V gene, and the others are unexplained. Here the sample has about 200,000 clones; around 94% occur a single time. About 3.5% of the sample is held by the ten biggest clonotypes. This specimen was peripheral blood, taken 28 days after the second dose of the MenACWY control vaccine. Source of these receptors: an adult who received the MenACWY meningococcal vaccine as a control.

The rearrangement joins TRBV27 to TRBJ2-2; 10 bases line up with TRBD2. The CDR3 is 16 amino acids. The germline V gene encodes CDR1 MNHEY and CDR2 SMNVEV (reference sequence). V lost 2 bases, J lost 4 bases, and 4 bases stayed unmatched. CDR3 sequence: CASSLSGRVITGELFF. The CDR3 region has the DNA TGTGCCAGCAGTTTAAGCGGGAGGGTAATCACCGGGGAGCTGTTTTTT.

The rearrangement links TRBV27 to TRBJ2-2; D ambiguous. The CDR3 is made up of 13 amino acids. Trimming removed 1 base at V and 4 bases at J, with 4 bases between. The germline V gene has CDR1 MNHEY and CDR2 SMNVEV (reference sequence). Here the CDR3 reads CASSLLATGELFF. The CDR3 nucleotides are TGTGCCAGCAGTTTATTGGCCACCGGGGAGCTGTTTTTT.

V gene TRBV9 combines with J gene TRBJ2-3, with 7 bases lining up with TRBD1. The V segment lost 4 bases and the J segment 2 bases; nucleotides outside the gene matches: 10. The germline CDR1 and CDR2 sequences are SGDLS and YYNGEE. This CDR3 has 16 amino acids. Here the CDR3 DNA reads TGTGCCAGCAGCTTAATGCCGGGACAGCTCACAGATACGCAGTATTTT. Translation: CASSLMPGQLTDTQYF.

The chain uses TRBV29-1 and TRBJ2-3; D tentatively fits TRBD1 or TRBD2 (5 bases each). The CDR3 length is 13 residues. V was trimmed by 4 bases and J by 4 bases, leaving 12 bases between them. Germline CDR1 is SQVTM and CDR2 is ANQGSEA. The CDR3 region has the DNA TGCAGCGTTGGGGGGAGCCCCCCAGATACGCAGTATTTT. Translation: CSVGGSPPDTQYF.

The chain uses TRBV3-1 (or the pseudogene TRBV3-2) and TRBJ1-5, with D possibly TRBD1 on 5 matching bases. The CDR3 has 15 residues. The V and J ends lost 1 base and 2 bases respectively, with 9 bases between them. In germline, CDR1 is LGHDT, CDR2 YNNKEL (reference sequence). DNA of the CDR3: TGTGCCAGCAGCCAAGCAAGGGGTGGCAATCAGCCCCAGCATTTT. As protein: CASSQARGGNQPQHF.

The chain combines TRBV2 with TRBJ2-1, with D possibly TRBD1 on 6 matching bases. There are 15 residues in the CDR3. V was cut by 6 bases and J by 0 bases, with 12 bases left in between. Germline loops: CDR1 SNHLY, CDR2 FYNNEI. CDR3 residues: CASREQGPSYNEQFF. Written as DNA, the CDR3 is TGTGCCAGCAGGGAACAGGGTCCCTCCTACAATGAGCAGTTCTTC.

The J gene is TRBJ2-6, the V gene TRBV30, with 12 bases matching TRBD1. J was trimmed by 8 bases and V by 1 base; bases with no gene match: 6. The CDR3 runs 16 residues. CDR1 and CDR2 from the germline V gene are GTSNPN and SVGIG (reference sequence). CDR3 bases: TGTGCCTGGAGTGCCGGGACAGGGGGCCGAACCAACGTCCTGACTTTC. It specifies CAWSAGTGGRTNVLTF.

This clone was observed a few times. The chain couples TRBV6-1 to TRBJ1-1; D uncertain. Between the trimmed V and J ends, which lost 0 bases and 0 bases, there was a span of 11 bases. Germline CDR1 MNHNS, CDR2 SASEGT. The CDR3 sequence is 16 residues long. CDR3 sequence (DNA): TGTGCCAGCAGTGAAGCGCTTCGTGGGTTGAACACTGAAGCTTTCTTT. Its translation is CASSEALRGLNTEAFF.

The chain carries TRBV30 and TRBJ1-5; the D gene is possibly TRBD1 (6 bases). Deletions cut 3 bases from V and 0 bases from J, with 12 bases between. Germline CDR1 reads GTSNPN; CDR2 reads SVGIG (reference sequence). The CDR3 totals 15 residues. CDR3 residues: CAWSGGHHSNQPQHF. The CDR3 DNA follows: TGTGCCTGGAGCGGGGGACACCATAGCAATCAGCCCCAGCATTTT.

The genes are TRBV5-3 and TRBJ2-7; 8 nucleotides align to TRBD2. TRBV5-3 is reported as an ORF; its role is uncertain. The CDR3 runs to 18 residues. The V segment lost 0 bases and the J segment 0 bases; nucleotides outside the gene matches: 11. The CDR3 DNA reads TGTGCCAGAAGCTTGGTAGGAATACTAGCGGAGGGCTCCTACGAGCAGTACTTC. This translates into CARSLVGILAEGSYEQYF.

V usage is TRBV24-1 and J usage is TRBJ1-4; the match to TRBD1 covers 10 bases. Germline loops: CDR1 KGHDR, CDR2 SFDVKD. The CDR3 length is 16 residues. The V segment lost 4 bases and the J segment 6 bases; nucleotides outside the gene matches: 7. CDR3 amino acids: CATSDPQGTGDEKLFF. CDR3 coding DNA: TGTGCCACCAGTGACCCCCAAGGGACAGGGGATGAAAAACTGTTTTTT.

Only a few counts were recorded for this clone. The chain employs TRBV29-1 and TRBJ2-5; TRBD1 agrees at 8 bases. V lost 1 base, J lost 3 bases, and 4 bases stayed unmatched. Germline-derived CDR1 and CDR2 are SQVTM and ANQGSEA. CDR3 length: 14 residues. CDR3 amino acids: CSVEGRGQEETQYF. CDR3 DNA: TGCAGCGTTGAAGGCAGGGGGCAGGAAGAGACCCAGTACTTC.